The 18 T cell receptor beta chains given below trace back to one sample, sequenced in a study of long-term antiretroviral therapy in people with HIV. Samples were assayed with immunoSEQ v3.0 at survey level. Generated by immunoSEQ multiplex PCR, the TCRdb table keeps only in-frame clones and is missing some. The table has approximately 34,000 clones, around 83% seen once. This specimen consisted of unsorted PBMCs, obtained 1 year after starting antiretroviral therapy. The receptors derive from a man younger than 35 with HIV.

The chain recombines TRBV13 with TRBJ2-7; D may be TRBD2 (6 bases). The CDR3 runs to 14 residues. The germline V gene has CDR1 PRHDT and CDR2 FYEKMQ (reference sequence). V was pared by 3 bases and J by 5 bases, with 14 bases between. CDR3 sequence reads: CASSFVGRFHEQYF. CDR3 in DNA: TGTGCCAGCAGCTTCGTGGGGAGGTTCCACGAGCAGTACTTC.

V gene TRBV28 combines with J gene TRBJ2-1, with 9 bases lining up with TRBD1. In germline, CDR1 is MDHEN, CDR2 SYDVKM. The CDR3 has 14 residues. Trimming removed 4 bases from V and 3 bases from J; junction bases left unmatched: 1. Written as DNA, the CDR3 is TGTGCCAGCAGTTGGGACAGGGACTACAATGAGCAGTTCTTC. Translation: CASSWDRDYNEQFF.

J is TRBJ2-7 and V is TRBV5-8, with D possibly matching TRBD2 (6 bases). V lost 0 bases to trimming and J lost 2 bases, with 12 bases between them. This CDR3 region has 15 residues. Germline V gene data show CDR1 as SGHTS and CDR2 as YDEGEE. The chain's CDR3 is CASSLGPGGTYEQYF. CDR3 in DNA: TGTGCCAGCAGCTTGGGGCCCGGGGGTACCTACGAGCAGTACTTC.

The genes are TRBV5-1 and TRBJ2-7; D is unclear. CDR1 is SGHRS, CDR2 YFSETQ, per germline. The CDR3 has 17 residues. V lost 4 bases and J 2 bases, leaving 22 bases between the germline ends. CDR3 loop: CASSRFFLNPTAYEQYF. The DNA of the CDR3 is TGCGCCAGCAGCCGATTCTTCCTTAACCCAACCGCCTACGAGCAGTACTTC.

This sequence joins TRBV7-8 and TRBJ2-7; 9 nucleotides line up with TRBD2. This CDR3 spans 15 amino acids. Germline V gene sequence: CDR1 SGHVS, CDR2 FQNEAQ. The trim removed 8 bases at V and 5 bases at J, leaving 13 bases unmatched. The CDR3 DNA reads as TGTGCCAGCTCACCCGTAGCGGGAGCTGGGAACGAGCAGTACTTC. This translates into CASSPVAGAGNEQYF. The whole variable domain, remainder taken from reference TRBV7-8 and TRBJ2-7, is GAGVSQSPRYKVAKRGQDVALRCDPISGHVSLFWYQQALGQGPEFLTYFQNEAQLDKSGLPSDRFFAERPEGSVSTLKIQRTQQEDSAVYLCASSPVAGAGNEQYFGPGTRLTVT.

This chain connects TRBV6-5 to TRBJ1-5, with D uncertain. This CDR3 is 10 amino acids long. The V end was cut by 8 bases, the J end by 6 bases, with 5 bases between. Per the germline V gene, CDR1 is MNHEY and CDR2 is SVGAGI. The DNA of the CDR3 is TGTGCCAGCGGGAGTCAGCCCCAGCATTTT. Translation: CASGSQPQHF.

The chain links TRBV10-1 to TRBJ2-1, with a tentative D call TRBD1 (6 bases). Looked up from germline, CDR1 is WNHNN and CDR2 is SYGVQD (reference sequence). With 6 bases removed from V and 7 bases from J, the gap between germline ends came to 7 bases. The CDR3 is 11 amino acids. The CDR3 region is CASSQGNEQFF. CDR3 nucleotides: TGCGCCAGCAGCCAGGGGAATGAGCAGTTCTTC.

The V call is TRBV7-2, the J call TRBJ1-4; a possible D gene is TRBD1 (5 bases). The CDR3 runs 15 residues. Germline V gene data show CDR1 as SGHTA and CDR2 as FQGNSA. Trimming pared 0 bases from V and 5 bases from J, leaving 10 bases between. This CDR3 is CASSLAGTPNEKLFF. CDR3 DNA: TGTGCCAGCAGCTTAGCTGGGACTCCGAATGAAAAACTGTTTTTT.

The rearrangement uses TRBV6-5 and TRBJ2-7; D unclear. There are 15 residues in the CDR3. Trimming stripped 0 bases from V and 4 bases from J, with 13 bases between. Germline-derived CDR1 and CDR2 are MNHEY and SVGAGI. DNA for the CDR3: TGTGCCAGCAGTTACTCAGTTTCGGTGGGATACGAGCAGTACTTC. Protein sequence: CASSYSVSVGYEQYF.

In this sample, this clone turned up once. The rearrangement joins TRBV7-7 to TRBJ2-2; TRBD2 is a possible D gene (6 bases). The CDR3 spans 15 residues. The germline V gene has CDR1 SSHAT and CDR2 FNYEAQ (reference sequence). The V gene lost 1 base and the J gene lost 3 bases, with 9 bases spanning the gap. The CDR3, as DNA: TGTGCCAGCAGCTTAGGTCCGGGGGACACCGGGGAGCTGTTTTTT. Amino acid sequence: CASSLGPGDTGELFF.

The rearrangement links TRBV19 to TRBJ1-5, with a weak D call TRBD1 (5 bases). V gave up 5 bases and J gave up 5 bases, with 16 bases separating them. Germline loops: CDR1 LNHDA, CDR2 SQIVND (reference sequence). The length of the CDR3 is 15 residues. In DNA, the CDR3 is TGTGCCAGTAGTCCAACCCCAGGGACGCATCAGCCCCAGCATTTT. Encoded protein: CASSPTPGTHQPQHF.

In nucleotides, the CDR3 is TGCGCCAGCAGCTCCTGGAAGGGGGCCCACCAAGAGACCCAGTACTTC. Protein: CASSSWKGAHQETQYF. This chain joins TRBV5-1 and TRBJ2-5, with 7 bases lining up with TRBD1. The germline V gene has CDR1 SGHRS and CDR2 YFSETQ. V trimming: 3 bases; J trimming: 0 bases; junction bases outside the gene matches: 8. This CDR3 comprises 16 residues.

The rearrangement uses TRBV28 and TRBJ2-7, with TRBD1 as a possible D gene (6 bases). Germline values: CDR1 MDHEN, CDR2 SYDVKM. Trimming removed 5 bases at V and 4 bases at J, with 15 bases between. CDR3 size: 14 residues. This chain's CDR3 is CASSLGAGAYEQYF. Written as DNA, the CDR3 is TGTGCCAGCAGTCTGGGGGCAGGAGCGTACGAGCAGTACTTC.

The gene calls are TRBV4-1 and TRBJ2-7, with D perhaps assigned TRBD1 or TRBD2 (5 bases each). Germline V CDR1 and CDR2: MGHRA, YSYEKL. V shed 6 bases and J shed 3 bases, with 9 bases lying between them. This CDR3 spans 12 amino acids. CDR3 in DNA: TGCGCCAGCAGGGGGACCAGCTACGAGCAGTACTTC. Protein sequence: CASRGTSYEQYF.

The chain recombines TRBV19 with TRBJ2-5, with TRBD2 matching over 11 bases. V was clipped by 4 bases and J by 7 bases; unmatched bases: 11. CDR1 is LNHDA, CDR2 SQIVND, per germline (reference sequence). The CDR3 totals 16 residues. CDR3 nucleotide sequence: TGTGCCAGTAGTAGAGAGACTAGCGGGGCGCTAAGGACCCAGTACTTC. Translated, it gives CASSRETSGALRTQYF.

The rearrangement joins TRBV6-5 to TRBJ1-1; D not certain. Trimming pared 7 bases from V and 0 bases from J, leaving 12 bases between. Germline CDR1 MNHEY, CDR2 SVGAGI. This CDR3 region has 14 residues. The CDR3 here is CASNPSLMNTEAFF. CDR3 sequence (DNA): TGTGCCAGCAATCCCAGCCTCATGAACACTGAAGCTTTCTTT.

V and J are TRBV19 and TRBJ1-5; 9 positions match TRBD1. CDR1 and CDR2 from the germline V gene are LNHDA and SQIVND (reference sequence). The CDR3 length is 15 residues. V lost 3 bases to trimming and J lost 5 bases; unmatched junction nucleotides: 5. CDR3 protein: CASSITGGADQPQHF. The CDR3 nucleotides are TGTGCCAGTAGTATCACAGGGGGCGCCGATCAGCCCCAGCATTTT.

This clone appeared once. The rearrangement uses TRBV10-3 and TRBJ1-2; 12 bases match TRBD1. The CDR3 is made up of 17 amino acids. Germline CDR1 reads ENHRY; CDR2 reads SYGVKD. The V and J ends lost 1 base and 8 bases, in that order; junction bases with no gene match: 11. CDR3 residues: CAISEFPGTGGVDGYTF. The DNA for the CDR3 is TGTGCCATCAGTGAGTTTCCCGGGACAGGGGGCGTCGACGGCTACACCTTC.